This T cell receptor (beta chain) is from a study of blood T cell repertoires in COVID-19. Study-wide context: Italy, Spain and the United States were the sources of the convalescent and acute COVID-19 samples. PBMCs, B-cell-depleted T cells, or T cells provided the cDNA or gDNA that made up the material.

The length of the CDR3 is 15 residues. Trimming at V came to 6 bases and at J to 4 bases, leaving 9 bases not matched to a gene. Germline V gene data show CDR1 as SNHLY and CDR2 as FYNNEI. Enrollees, roughly 18 to 90 years old, lived in 20 to 25 US areas. The study assigned cohorts using participant-reported clinical history. Assay: immunoSEQ multiplex PCR; the TCRdb copy retains only in-frame clones and omits some. This table holds roughly 200,000 clones, 70% to 90% found once. Sequencing was performed on PBMCs or T cells enriched from blood (not recorded which). The sequence was collected from a man aged 35 to 55 who had recovered from COVID-19. The chain recombines TRBV2 with TRBJ1-5, with 7 nucleotides matching TRBD1. CDR3 DNA sequence: TGTGCCAGCAGCCGACAGGGATTAGGTAATCAGCCCCAGCATTTT. As protein: CASSRQGLGNQPQHF. The whole variable domain, filled in from reference TRBV2 and TRBJ1-5, reads EPEVTQTPSHQVTQMGQEVILRCVPISNHLYFYWYRQILGQKVEFLVSFYNNEISEKSEIFDDQFSVERPDGSNFTLKIRSTKLEDSAMYFCASSRQGLGNQPQHFGDGTRLSIL.